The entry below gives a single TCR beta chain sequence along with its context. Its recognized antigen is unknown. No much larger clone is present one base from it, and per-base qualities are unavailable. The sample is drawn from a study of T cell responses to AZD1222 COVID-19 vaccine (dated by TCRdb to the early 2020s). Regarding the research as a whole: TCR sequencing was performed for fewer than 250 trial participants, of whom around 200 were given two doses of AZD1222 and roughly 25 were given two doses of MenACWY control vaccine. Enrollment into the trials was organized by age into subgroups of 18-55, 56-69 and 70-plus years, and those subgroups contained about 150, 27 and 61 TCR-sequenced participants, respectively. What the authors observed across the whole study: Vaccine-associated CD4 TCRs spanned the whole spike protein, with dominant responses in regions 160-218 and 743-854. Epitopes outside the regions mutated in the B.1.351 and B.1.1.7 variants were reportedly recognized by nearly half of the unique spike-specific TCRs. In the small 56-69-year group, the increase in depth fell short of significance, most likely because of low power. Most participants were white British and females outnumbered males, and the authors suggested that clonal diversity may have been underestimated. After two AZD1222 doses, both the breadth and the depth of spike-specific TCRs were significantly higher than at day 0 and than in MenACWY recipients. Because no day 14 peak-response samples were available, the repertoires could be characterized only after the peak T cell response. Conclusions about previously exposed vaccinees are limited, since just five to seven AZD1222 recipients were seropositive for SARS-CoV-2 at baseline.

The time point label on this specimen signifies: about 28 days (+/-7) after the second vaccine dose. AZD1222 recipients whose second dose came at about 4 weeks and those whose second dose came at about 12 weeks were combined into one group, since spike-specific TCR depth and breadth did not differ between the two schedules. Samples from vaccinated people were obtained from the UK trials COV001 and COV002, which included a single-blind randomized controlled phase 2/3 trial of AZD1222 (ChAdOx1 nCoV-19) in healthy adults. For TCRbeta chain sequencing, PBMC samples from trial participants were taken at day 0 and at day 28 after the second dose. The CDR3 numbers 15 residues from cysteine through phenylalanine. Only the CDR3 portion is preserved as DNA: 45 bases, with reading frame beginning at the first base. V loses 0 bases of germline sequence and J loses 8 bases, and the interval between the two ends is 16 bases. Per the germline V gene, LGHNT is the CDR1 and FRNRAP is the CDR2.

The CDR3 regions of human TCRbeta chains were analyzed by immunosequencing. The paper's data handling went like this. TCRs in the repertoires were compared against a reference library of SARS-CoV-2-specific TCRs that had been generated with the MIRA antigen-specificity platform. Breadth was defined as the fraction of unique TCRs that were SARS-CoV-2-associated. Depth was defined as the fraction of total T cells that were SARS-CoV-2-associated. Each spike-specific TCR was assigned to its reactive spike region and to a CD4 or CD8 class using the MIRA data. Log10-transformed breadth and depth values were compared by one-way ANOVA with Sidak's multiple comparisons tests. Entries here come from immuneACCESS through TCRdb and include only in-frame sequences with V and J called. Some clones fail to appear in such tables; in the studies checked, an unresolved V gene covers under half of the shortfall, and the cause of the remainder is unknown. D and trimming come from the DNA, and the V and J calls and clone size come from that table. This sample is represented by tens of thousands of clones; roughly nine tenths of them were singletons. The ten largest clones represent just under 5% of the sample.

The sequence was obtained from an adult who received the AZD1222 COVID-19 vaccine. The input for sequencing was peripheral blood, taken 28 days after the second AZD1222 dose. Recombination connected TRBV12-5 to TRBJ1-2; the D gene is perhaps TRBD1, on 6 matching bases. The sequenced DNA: TGTGCTAGTGGTTTGGTACCACGGGGGGCAAGGGGCTACACCTTC. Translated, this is CASGLVPRGARGYTF.